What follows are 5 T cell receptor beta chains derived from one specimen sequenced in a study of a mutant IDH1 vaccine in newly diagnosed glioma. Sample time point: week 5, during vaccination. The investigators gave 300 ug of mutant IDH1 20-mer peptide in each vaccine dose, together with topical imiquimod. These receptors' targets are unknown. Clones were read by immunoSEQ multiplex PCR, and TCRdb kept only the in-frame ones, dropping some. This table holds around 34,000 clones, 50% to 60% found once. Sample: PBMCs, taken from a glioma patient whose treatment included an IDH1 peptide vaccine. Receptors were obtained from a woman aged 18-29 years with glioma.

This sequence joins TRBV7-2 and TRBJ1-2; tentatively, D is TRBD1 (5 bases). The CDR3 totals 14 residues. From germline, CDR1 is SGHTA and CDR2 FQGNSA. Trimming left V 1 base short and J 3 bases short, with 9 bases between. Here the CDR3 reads CASSLGTSHYGYTF. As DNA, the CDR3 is TGTGCCAGCAGCTTAGGGACATCCCACTATGGCTACACCTTC.

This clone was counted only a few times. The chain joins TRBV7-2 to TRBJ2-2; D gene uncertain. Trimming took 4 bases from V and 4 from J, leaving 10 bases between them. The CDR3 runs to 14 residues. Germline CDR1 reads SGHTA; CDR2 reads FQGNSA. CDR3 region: CASSSTWPTGELFF. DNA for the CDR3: TGTGCCAGCAGCTCTACCTGGCCCACCGGGGAGCTGTTTTTT. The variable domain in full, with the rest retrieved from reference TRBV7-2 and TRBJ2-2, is GAGVSQSPSNKVTEKGKDVELRCDPISGHTALYWYRQSLGQGLEFLIYFQGNSAPDKSGLPSDRFSAERTGGSVSTLTIQRTQQEDSAVYLCASSSTWPTGELFFGEGSRLTVL.

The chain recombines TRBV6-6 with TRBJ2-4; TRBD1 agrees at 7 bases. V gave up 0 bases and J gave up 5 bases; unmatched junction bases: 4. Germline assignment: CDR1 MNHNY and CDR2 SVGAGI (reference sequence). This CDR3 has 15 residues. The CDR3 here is CASSYSRTGQNIQYF. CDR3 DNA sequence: TGTGCCAGCAGTTACTCGCGGACAGGCCAAAACATTCAGTACTTC.

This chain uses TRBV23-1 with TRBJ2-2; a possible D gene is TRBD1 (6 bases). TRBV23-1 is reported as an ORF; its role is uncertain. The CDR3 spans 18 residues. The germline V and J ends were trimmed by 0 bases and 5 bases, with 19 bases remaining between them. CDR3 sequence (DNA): TGCGCCAGCAGTCAATCGAACTGGGGACCACAGGGTACCGGGGAGCTGTTTTTT. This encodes CASSQSNWGPQGTGELFF.

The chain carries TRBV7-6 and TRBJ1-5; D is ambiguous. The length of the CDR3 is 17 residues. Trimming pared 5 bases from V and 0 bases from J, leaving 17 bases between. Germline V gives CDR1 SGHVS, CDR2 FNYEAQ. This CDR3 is CASSPGPVSYSNQPQHF. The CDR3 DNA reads TGTGCCAGCAGCCCCGGACCGGTTTCGTATAGCAATCAGCCCCAGCATTTT.